This paragraph reports one T cell receptor beta chain. The antigen is not known. The data originate from a study of Tregs in tolerant kidney transplant recipients. The study's findings and limits: Tregs expanded with activated donor B cells seemed most donor-specific. Nucleotide sequences could not be compared across some patients' samples due to primer changes.

Thawed PBMCs were FACS-sorted into unstimulated CD4+CD25+CD127- regulatory T cells, CD4+CD25- non-regulatory cells, CD4 and CD8 cells. CDR1 is MNHNS and CDR2 is SASEGT in the germline V gene. Trimming shortened V by 3 bases and J by 2 bases, and 10 bases separated the two germline ends. The CDR3 sequence is 14 residues long. Repertoires were generated with immunoSEQ multiplex PCR, while TCRdb's copy carries only in-frame clones and drops some. The data show approximately 98,000 clones, with about 90% seen just once and roughly 0.31% held by the top ten. This chain joins TRBV6-1 and TRBJ1-2, with a tentative D call TRBD1 (6 bases). Sequenced here: CD4+ T cells from blood, sampled before the transplant. This clonotype was obtained from a human donor who received a combined kidney and bone marrow transplant. CDR3 residues: CASSDRTANYGYTF. The CDR3 DNA reads TGTGCCAGCAGTGACCGGACAGCCAACTATGGCTACACCTTC.